Following are 25 T cell receptor beta chains from one sample sequenced in a study of T cell responses to AZD1222 COVID-19 vaccine. Only in-frame clones appear in the TCRdb table, and some are missing; sequencing was by immunoSEQ multiplex PCR. Found here are approximately 270,000 clones, around 93% of them singletons; the top ten hold 0.55%. Here the sequenced sample was peripheral blood, taken 28 days after the second AZD1222 dose. Source of these receptors: an adult who received the AZD1222 COVID-19 vaccine.

The CDR3 region is CASRTVLNTEAFF. CDR3 nucleotide sequence: TGCGCCAGCAGGACTGTTTTGAACACTGAAGCTTTCTTT. The chain is built from TRBV5-1 and TRBJ1-1; D is unresolved. The CDR3 runs to 13 residues. The V and J ends lost 5 bases and 0 bases respectively, with 8 bases between them. Germline V lookup: CDR1 SGHRS, CDR2 YFSETQ.

The rearrangement uses TRBV6-1 and TRBJ1-2, with unresolved D. Trimming removed 1 base from V and 8 bases from J, with 2 bases in between. CDR1 MNHNS and CDR2 SASEGT come from the germline V gene. The CDR3 has 10 residues. The CDR3: CASSEDGYTF. The CDR3 coding sequence is TGTGCCAGCAGTGAAGACGGCTACACCTTC.

The rearrangement uses TRBV19 and TRBJ1-2; no reliable D call. Germline V gene data show CDR1 as LNHDA and CDR2 as SQIVND (reference sequence). The V gene lost 3 bases and the J gene lost 4 bases, with 9 bases spanning the gap. The length of the CDR3 is 13 residues. This CDR3 reads CASSIEALYGYTF. The CDR3 DNA is TGTGCCAGTAGTATCGAAGCCCTCTATGGCTACACCTTC.

The chain is built from TRBV5-1 and TRBJ1-2; the D gene is possibly TRBD1 (5 bases). Germline values: CDR1 SGHRS, CDR2 YFSETQ. CDR3 length: 13 residues. V lost 0 bases and J lost 6, with 9 bases in between. The CDR3: CASSLGQGHGYTF. In nucleotides, the CDR3 is TGCGCCAGCAGCTTGGGGCAGGGTCATGGCTACACCTTC. Full variable domain (missing parts from reference TRBV5-1 and TRBJ1-2): KAGVTQTPRYLIKTRGQQVTLSCSPISGHRSVSWYQQTPGQGLQFLFEYFSETQRNKGNFPGRFSGRQFSNSRSEMNVSTLELGDSALYLCASSLGQGHGYTFGSGTRLTVV.

CDR3 amino acids: CASRIGAGAKTQYF. CDR3 DNA: TGCGCCAGCAGAATAGGGGCAGGGGCGAAGACCCAGTACTTC. The rearrangement uses TRBV4-1 and TRBJ2-5; D is perhaps TRBD1 (6 bases). The germline CDR1 and CDR2 sequences are MGHRA and YSYEKL. V was trimmed by 6 bases and J by 6 bases, leaving 17 bases between them. The CDR3 is 14 residues long.

The DNA for the CDR3 is TGTGCCAGTAGTATGAGCGAGACGGTCAATTCACCCCTCCACTTT. It codes for CASSMSETVNSPLHF. The chain uses TRBV19 and TRBJ1-6; D unresolved. The CDR3 is made up of 15 amino acids. Per the germline V gene, CDR1 is LNHDA and CDR2 is SQIVND (reference sequence). Trimming took off 3 bases at V and 7 bases at J, with 13 bases between the two ends. The entire variable domain, with the rest obtained from reference TRBV19 and TRBJ1-6, is as follows: DGGITQSPKYLFRKEGQNVTLSCEQNLNHDAMYWYRQDPGQGLRLIYYSQIVNDFQKGDIAEGYSVSREKKESFPLTVTSAQKNPTAFYLCASSMSETVNSPLHFGNGTRLTVT.

V and J are TRBV19 and TRBJ2-7; possible D gene TRBD2, 7 bases. V lost 2 bases, J lost 0 bases, and 17 bases lay in between. CDR1 LNHDA and CDR2 SQIVND come from the germline V gene (reference sequence). The CDR3 runs to 17 residues. The DNA for the CDR3 is TGTGCCAGTAGTATACCCCAGGGAGGGGGTTACTCCTACGAGCAGTACTTC. Its translation: CASSIPQGGGYSYEQYF.

The V gene is TRBV28, the J gene TRBJ2-7; 9 bases align to TRBD1. Germline V gene lookup returns CDR1 MDHEN and CDR2 SYDVKM. V lost 5 bases to trimming and J lost 2 bases; unmatched junction nucleotides: 4. The CDR3 runs 14 residues. CDR3 residues: CASSAGQGPYEQYF. The CDR3 DNA is TGTGCCAGCAGTGCGGGACAGGGTCCCTACGAGCAGTACTTC.

This chain uses TRBV12-3 or TRBV12-4 with TRBJ1-1, with 8 bases matching TRBD1. The J segment lost 5 bases and the V segment lost 7 bases, leaving 6 bases of the junction unmatched. The CDR3 loop spans 13 amino acids. This CDR3 is CASNGQGGTEAFF. As DNA, the CDR3 is TGTGCCAGCAACGGACAGGGAGGAACTGAAGCTTTCTTT.

The chain uses TRBV12-3 or TRBV12-4 and TRBJ2-1; D is unresolved. This CDR3 has 11 residues. V lost 3 bases to trimming and J lost 7 bases, with 4 bases between them. The CDR3 here is CASSFGNEQFF. CDR3 sequence (DNA): TGTGCCAGCAGTTTTGGTAATGAGCAGTTCTTC.

This chain uses TRBV4-1 with TRBJ1-1; TRBD1 might be the D (6 bases). Germline CDR1 reads MGHRA; CDR2 reads YSYEKL. With 4 bases removed from V and 1 base from J, the gap between germline ends came to 13 bases. The CDR3 runs to 15 residues. The CDR3 DNA follows: TGCGCCAGCAGCCCGGGGGGCAGTTGGAACACTGAAGCTTTCTTT. This codes for CASSPGGSWNTEAFF.

The J gene is TRBJ2-6, the V gene TRBV28; 8 nucleotides line up with TRBD1. V shed 6 bases and J 3 bases; nucleotides not matched to a gene: 4. CDR1 is MDHEN, CDR2 SYDVKM, per germline. This CDR3 spans 15 amino acids. CDR3 region: CASSRDRGGANVLTF. CDR3 DNA sequence: TGTGCCAGCAGCCGTGACAGGGGTGGGGCCAACGTCCTGACTTTC. The variable domain in full, completed from reference TRBV28 and TRBJ2-6, reads DVKVTQSSRYLVKRTGEKVFLECVQDMDHENMFWYRQDPGLGLRLIYFSYDVKMKEKGDIPEGYSVSREKKERFSLILESASTNQTSMYLCASSRDRGGANVLTFGAGSRLTVL.

With regard to this clone: One end of the junction is discordant with germline, which a read error may explain. This chain joins TRBV19 and TRBJ2-5, with D hard to call. Germline values: CDR1 LNHDA, CDR2 SQIVND (reference sequence). The CDR3 runs 14 residues. CDR3 amino acids: CASSIGNRLEAQYF. DNA for the CDR3: TGTGCCAGTAGTATAGGGAACAGATTAGAGGCCCAGTACTTC.

This rearrangement joins TRBV7-9 to TRBJ2-3, with TRBD1 identical over 9 bases. The V gene end was trimmed by 5 bases and the J gene end by 6 bases; junction bases not matched to a gene: 9. CDR1 is SEHNR, CDR2 FQNEAQ, per germline (reference sequence). This CDR3 has 15 amino acids. The CDR3 here is CASSTGTGQTDTQYF. DNA of the CDR3: TGTGCCAGCAGCACTGGGACAGGGCAGACTGATACGCAGTATTTT.

The J gene is TRBJ1-6, the V gene TRBV2; D remains unclear. CDR3 length: 16 amino acids. V was shortened by 4 bases and J by 5 bases, with 15 bases between the two germline ends. Germline CDR1 is SNHLY and CDR2 is FYNNEI. The CDR3 region is CASSAGGRAHNSPLHF. Here the CDR3 DNA reads TGTGCCAGCAGTGCGGGAGGGAGGGCACATAATTCACCCCTCCACTTT.

The rearrangement uses TRBV9 and TRBJ2-1; no definite D call. The CDR3 runs to 12 residues. Trimming pared 0 bases from V and 8 bases from J, leaving 6 bases between. Germline V gene data show CDR1 as SGDLS and CDR2 as YYNGEE. CDR3 DNA sequence: TGTGCCAGCAGCGTAGGATTGGATGAGCAGTTCTTC. This gives the protein CASSVGLDEQFF.

The chain recombines TRBV9 with TRBJ1-4; D is unresolved. Germline V lookup: CDR1 SGDLS, CDR2 YYNGEE. CDR3 size: 13 residues. Between the trimmed V and J ends, which lost 6 bases and 4 bases, there was a span of 10 bases. The CDR3 coding sequence is TGTGCCAGCAAAGAAGAGAATAATGAAAAACTGTTTTTT. It yields the protein CASKEENNEKLFF.

The rearrangement uses TRBV7-3 and TRBJ2-3; D call uncertain. The length of the CDR3 is 13 residues. Germline CDR1 is SGHTA and CDR2 is FQGTGA. V was cut by 4 bases and J by 6 bases, with 11 bases left in between. CDR3 nucleotides: TGTGCCAGCAGCTCCAAAACTCAGGATACGCAGTATTTT. Translating gives CASSSKTQDTQYF.

This chain uses TRBV11-2 with TRBJ1-6, with TRBD1 matching over 9 bases. Germline V gives CDR1 SGHAT, CDR2 FQNNGV. This CDR3 has 15 residues. Germline trimming cut 4 bases from V and 7 bases from J; bases unmatched to any gene: 5. CDR3 nucleotides: TGTGCCAGCAGCTCAATAGGGACAGGGAATTCACCCCTCCACTTT. Translated: CASSSIGTGNSPLHF.

This sequence joins TRBV3-1 (or the pseudogene TRBV3-2) and TRBJ2-5, with D unclear. Trimming cost V 1 base and J 8 bases, with 14 bases left between them. The germline V gene has CDR1 LGHDT and CDR2 YNNKEL (reference sequence). The CDR3 is made up of 14 amino acids. The CDR3 coding sequence is TGTGCCAGCAGCCAAGGAGTCGTCCGGGTAACCCAGTACTTC. Residues: CASSQGVVRVTQYF.

The chain is built from TRBV5-1 and TRBJ1-1, with 9 bases that match TRBD1. CDR3 length: 13 amino acids. Germline V gene lookup returns CDR1 SGHRS and CDR2 YFSETQ. J lost 4 bases, V lost 4 bases, and 2 bases had no gene match. CDR3 region: CASSMTGGTEAFF. DNA for the CDR3: TGCGCCAGCAGCATGACAGGGGGCACTGAAGCTTTCTTT.

This clone has just one count. The rearrangement uses TRBV28 and TRBJ1-1; D gene ambiguous. V lost 4 bases and J lost 6, with 12 bases in between. This CDR3 has 13 residues. CDR1 MDHEN and CDR2 SYDVKM come from the germline V gene. The CDR3 here is CASSWQADAEAFF. CDR3 nucleotide sequence: TGTGCCAGCAGTTGGCAGGCAGACGCTGAAGCTTTCTTT.

The chain joins TRBV4-3 to TRBJ2-7, with D perhaps TRBD1 (6 bases). V shed 4 bases and J shed 3 bases, with 16 bases lying between them. The CDR3 has 15 residues. In germline, CDR1 is LGHNA, CDR2 YSLEER. CDR3 DNA sequence: TGCGCCAGCAGCCTTTACCAGGGGTTCAACTACGAGCAGTACTTC. Translation: CASSLYQGFNYEQYF.

The chain links TRBV2 to TRBJ1-5, with no clear D. Trimming left V 3 bases short and J 4 bases short, with 10 bases between. The CDR3 is made up of 14 amino acids. Per germline, CDR1 SNHLY and CDR2 FYNNEI. For the CDR3, the DNA is TGTGCCAGCAGTGATCGGGCGGGGAATCAGCCCCAGCATTTT. Protein sequence: CASSDRAGNQPQHF.

V gene TRBV19 combines with J gene TRBJ2-4; TRBD2 is a possible D gene (6 bases). The CDR3 has 15 residues. Per germline, CDR1 LNHDA and CDR2 SQIVND (reference sequence). Trimming removed 5 bases from V and 3 bases from J, with 14 bases in between. The CDR3 coding sequence is TGTGCCAGTAGTCCCTGGGGGGAAGGCAAAAACATTCAGTACTTC. It yields the protein CASSPWGEGKNIQYF.